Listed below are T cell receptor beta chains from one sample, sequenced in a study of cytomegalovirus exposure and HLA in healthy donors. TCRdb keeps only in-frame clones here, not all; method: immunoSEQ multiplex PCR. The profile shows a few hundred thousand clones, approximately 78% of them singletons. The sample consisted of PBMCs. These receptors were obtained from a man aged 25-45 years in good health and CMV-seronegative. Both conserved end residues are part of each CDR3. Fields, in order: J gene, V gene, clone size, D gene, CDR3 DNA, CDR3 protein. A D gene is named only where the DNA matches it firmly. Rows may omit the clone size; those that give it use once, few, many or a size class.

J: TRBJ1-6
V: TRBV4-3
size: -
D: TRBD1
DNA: TGCGCCAGCAGCCCCCGGGACAGGGGCAATTCACCCCTCCACTTT
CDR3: CASSPRDRGNSPLHF

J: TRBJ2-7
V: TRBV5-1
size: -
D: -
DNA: TGCGCCAGCAGCTTGGCCGACAGGGAGCAGTACTTC
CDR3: CASSLADREQYF

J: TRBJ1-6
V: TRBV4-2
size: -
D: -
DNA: TGTGCCAGCAGCCAAGATCAGGCGGCAGCGGTCTATAATTCACCCCTCCACTTT
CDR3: CASSQDQAAAVYNSPLHF

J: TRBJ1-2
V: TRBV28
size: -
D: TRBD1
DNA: TGTGCCAGCAGCTCCCCGCCGGGACAGACCAACTATGGCTACACCTTC
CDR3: CASSSPPGQTNYGYTF

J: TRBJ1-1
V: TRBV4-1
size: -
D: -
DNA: TGCGCCAGCAGCCAAGGGGCAGGCTTTACTGAAGCTTTCTTT
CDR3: CASSQGAGFTEAFF

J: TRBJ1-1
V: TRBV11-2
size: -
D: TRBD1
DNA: TGTGCCAGCAGCGCTTACCAGGGGGGTACTGAAGCTTTCTTT
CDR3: CASSAYQGGTEAFF

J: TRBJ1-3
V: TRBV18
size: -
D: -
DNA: TGTGCCAGCTCCCAGATCTCTGGAAACACCATATATTTT
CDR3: CASSQISGNTIYF

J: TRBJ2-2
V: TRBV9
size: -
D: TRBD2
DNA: TGTGCCAGCAGCCGGGGGGGCGCCCCCGGGGAGCTGTTTTTT
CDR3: CASSRGGAPGELFF

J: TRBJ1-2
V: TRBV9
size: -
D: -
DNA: TGTGCCAGCAGCGTAGAATTAGGCACCGGGACTTACGGCTACACCTTC
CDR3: CASSVELGTGTYGYTF

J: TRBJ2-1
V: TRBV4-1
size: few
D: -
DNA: TGCGCCAGCAGCCAACGAGACAGGCAAAATGAGCAGTTCTTC
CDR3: CASSQRDRQNEQFF

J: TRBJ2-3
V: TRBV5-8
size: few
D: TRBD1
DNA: TGTGCCAGCAGCCCCCGACAGGGAGGCACAGATACGCAGTATTTT
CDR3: CASSPRQGGTDTQYF

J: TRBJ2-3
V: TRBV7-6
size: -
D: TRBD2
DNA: TGTGCCAGCAGCTTAGGAGCAAGCGGGGGCCCCACAGATACGCAGTATTTT
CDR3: CASSLGASGGPTDTQYF

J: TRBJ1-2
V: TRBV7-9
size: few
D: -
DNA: TGTGCCAGCAGCTTAGGAGGGGACTACTATGGCTACACCTTC
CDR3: CASSLGGDYYGYTF

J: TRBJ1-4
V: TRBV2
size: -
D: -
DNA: TGTGCCAGCAGTGCTACGATGGACGGACTTAATGAAAAACTGTTTTTT
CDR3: CASSATMDGLNEKLFF

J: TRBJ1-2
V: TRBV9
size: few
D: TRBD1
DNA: TGTGCCAGCAGCGTAGCCCCGGACAGGGGCTATGGCTACACCTTC
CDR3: CASSVAPDRGYGYTF

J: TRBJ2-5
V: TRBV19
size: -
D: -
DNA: TGTGCCAGTAGTATCCACCGGGCCCCAGGGGAGACCCAGTACTTC
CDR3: CASSIHRAPGETQYF

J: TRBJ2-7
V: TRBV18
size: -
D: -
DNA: TGTGCCAGCTCCGCGGGGACGGCGAAAGTGGGCGAGCAGTACTTC
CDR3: CASSAGTAKVGEQYF

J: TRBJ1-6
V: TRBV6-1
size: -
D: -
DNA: TGTGCCAGCAGCCTTGGAGGGTCCTATAATTCACCCCTCCACTTT
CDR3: CASSLGGSYNSPLHF

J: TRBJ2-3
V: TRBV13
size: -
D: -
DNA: TGTGCCAGCAGTCAGGGGTTCATGGATACGCAGTATTTT
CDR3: CASSQGFMDTQYF

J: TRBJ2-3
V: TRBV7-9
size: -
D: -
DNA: TGTGCCAGCAGCTTAGCAAGTGGCAGCACAGATACGCAGTATTTT
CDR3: CASSLASGSTDTQYF

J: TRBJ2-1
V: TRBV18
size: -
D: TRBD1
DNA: TGTGCCAGCTCACCACGTCAGGGGGAATACAATGAGCAGTTCTTC
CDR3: CASSPRQGEYNEQFF

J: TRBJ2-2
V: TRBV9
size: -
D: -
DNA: TGTGCCAGCAGCGCCGGCCAGGGTCCGACCACCGGGGAGCTGTTTTTT
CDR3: CASSAGQGPTTGELFF

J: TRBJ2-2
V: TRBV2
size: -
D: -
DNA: TGTGCCAGCAGTTATACAGAGTTAGGGGAGCTGTTTTTT
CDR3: CASSYTELGELFF

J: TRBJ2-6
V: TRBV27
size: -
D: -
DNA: TGTGCCAGCAGTCCTCGGACGGCTGGGGCCAGCGTCCTGACTTTC
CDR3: CASSPRTAGASVLTF

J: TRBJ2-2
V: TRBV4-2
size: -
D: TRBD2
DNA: TGTGCCAGCAGCGATAGCGGGGGAAGAACCGGGGAGCTGTTTTTT
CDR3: CASSDSGGRTGELFF

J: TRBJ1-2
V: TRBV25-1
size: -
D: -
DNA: TGTGCCAGTCCTAGGGGAGGCCTCGGCCATGGCTACACCTTC
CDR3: CASPRGGLGHGYTF

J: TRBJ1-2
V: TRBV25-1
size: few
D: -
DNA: TGTGCCAGCAGTCGTGGGGGGGTTAGAGGGTATGGCTACACCTTC
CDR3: CASSRGGVRGYGYTF

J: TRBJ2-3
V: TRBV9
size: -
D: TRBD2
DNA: TGTGCCAGCAGCGTAGAGGGGCTAGCGGGGGGGAACACAGATACGCAGTATTTT
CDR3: CASSVEGLAGGNTDTQYF

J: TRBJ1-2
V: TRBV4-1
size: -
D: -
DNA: TGCGCCAGCAGTTTTTCACCTCAGGATAACTATGGCTACACCTTC
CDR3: CASSFSPQDNYGYTF

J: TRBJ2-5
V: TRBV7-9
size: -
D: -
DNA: TGTGCCAGCAGCTTGGGCGGGCCCCAAGAGACCCAGTACTTC
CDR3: CASSLGGPQETQYF

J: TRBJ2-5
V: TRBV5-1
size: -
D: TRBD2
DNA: TGCGCCAGCAGCTTGGGGTCTAGCGGGGTTCGAGAGACCCAGTACTTC
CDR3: CASSLGSSGVRETQYF

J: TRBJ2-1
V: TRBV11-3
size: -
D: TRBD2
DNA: TGTGCCAGCAGCTTCTCCGGGACTAGCGGATACAATGAGCAGTTCTTC
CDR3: CASSFSGTSGYNEQFF

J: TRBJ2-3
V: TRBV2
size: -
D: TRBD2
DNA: TGTGCCAGCAGTGAAGCCAAACTAGCGGGACTCACAGATACGCAGTATTTT
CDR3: CASSEAKLAGLTDTQYF

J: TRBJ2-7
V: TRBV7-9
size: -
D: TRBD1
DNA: TGTGCCAGCAGCCCTAGGACAGGGTCTTACGGGCAGTACTTC
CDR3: CASSPRTGSYGQYF

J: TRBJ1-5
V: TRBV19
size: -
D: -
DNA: TGTGCCAGTAGTATATCCTCCTTCCTAGCGTATAGCAATCAGCCCCAGCATTTT
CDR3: CASSISSFLAYSNQPQHF

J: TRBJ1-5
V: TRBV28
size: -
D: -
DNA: TGTGCCAGCAATACCAATCTGGGGAGGAATCAGCCCCAGCATTTT
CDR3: CASNTNLGRNQPQHF

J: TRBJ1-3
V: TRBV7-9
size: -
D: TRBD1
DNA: TGTTCCAGCAGCTCCCCACTGACAGGGTCTGGAAACACCATATATTTT
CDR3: CSSSSPLTGSGNTIYF

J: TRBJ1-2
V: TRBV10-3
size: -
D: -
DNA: TGTGCCATCAGAGGACAAGGTGACTATGGCTACACCTTC
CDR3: CAIRGQGDYGYTF

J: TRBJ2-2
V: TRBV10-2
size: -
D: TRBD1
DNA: TGCGCCAGCTACATTGGGACAGGGGTCACCGGGGAGCTGTTTTTT
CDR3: CASYIGTGVTGELFF

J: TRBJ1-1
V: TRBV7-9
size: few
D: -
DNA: TGTGCCAGCAGCTTCGGGAGGGATGAAGCTTTCTTT
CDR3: CASSFGRDEAFF

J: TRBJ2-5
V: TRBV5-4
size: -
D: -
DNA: TGTGCCAGCAGCTTGGCTATAGATCAAGAGACCCAGTACTTC
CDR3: CASSLAIDQETQYF

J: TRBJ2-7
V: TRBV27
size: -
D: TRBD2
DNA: TGTGCCATCGGATACGGGACGGGAGGAGACGAGCAGTACTTC
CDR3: CAIGYGTGGDEQYF

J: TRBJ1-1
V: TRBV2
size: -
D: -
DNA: TGTGCCAGTAGAGATCAAAGGAGCGCAAACACTGAAGCTTTCTTT
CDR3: CASRDQRSANTEAFF

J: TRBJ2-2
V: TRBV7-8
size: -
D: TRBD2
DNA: TGTGCCAGCAGCTTAGAACGGGGGGGCGGGACCGGGGAGCTGTTTTTT
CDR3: CASSLERGGGTGELFF

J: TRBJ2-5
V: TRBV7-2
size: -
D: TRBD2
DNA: TGTGCCAGCAGCCCCACCACGGGACTAGCGGGGGGAAAAGAGACCCAGTACTTC
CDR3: CASSPTTGLAGGKETQYF

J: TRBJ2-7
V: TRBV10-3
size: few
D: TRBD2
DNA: TGTGCCATCAGTCCTAGCGGGGGCTACGAGCAGTACTTC
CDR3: CAISPSGGYEQYF

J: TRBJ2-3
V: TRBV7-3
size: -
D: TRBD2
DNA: TGTGCCAGCAGCCCCAAGCGGGGGGCCTTAGATACGCAGTATTTT
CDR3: CASSPKRGALDTQYF

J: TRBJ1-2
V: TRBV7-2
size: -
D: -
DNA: TGTGCCAGCAGCTTAGGGGTAGGGGGCTATGGCTACACCTTC
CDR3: CASSLGVGGYGYTF

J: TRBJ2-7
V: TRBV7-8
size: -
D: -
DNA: TGTGCCAGCAGCTTAGAGACATACTACGAGCAGTACTTC
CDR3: CASSLETYYEQYF

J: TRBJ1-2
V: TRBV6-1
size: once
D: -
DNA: TGTGCCAGCAGCCAACGGGTAACTCCCAACTATGGCTACACCTTC
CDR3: CASSQRVTPNYGYTF

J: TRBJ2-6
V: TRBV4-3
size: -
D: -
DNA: TGCGCCAGCAGCCAAGATCCAGGGGCCAGCGTCCTGACTTTC
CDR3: CASSQDPGASVLTF

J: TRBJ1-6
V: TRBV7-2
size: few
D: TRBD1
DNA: TGTGCCAGCAGCTTAGGTCGGGACAGGGCTTCACCCCTCCACTTT
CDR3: CASSLGRDRASPLHF

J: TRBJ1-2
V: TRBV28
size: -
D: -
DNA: TGTGCCAGCAGTTTAAGCAACAGGGCCCACTATGGCTACACCTTC
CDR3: CASSLSNRAHYGYTF

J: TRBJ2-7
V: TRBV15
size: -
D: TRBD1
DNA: TGTGCCACCGGAAGGGACAGTATCCACGAGCAGTACTTC
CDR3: CATGRDSIHEQYF

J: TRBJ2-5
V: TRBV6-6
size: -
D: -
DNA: TGTGCCAGCAGTTACTCGACAAGCGGAGAGAGCCAGTACTTC
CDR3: CASSYSTSGESQYF

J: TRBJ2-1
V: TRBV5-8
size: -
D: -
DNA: TGTGCCAGCAGCATAGGAGGGACGGCTTACAATGAGCAGTTCTTC
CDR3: CASSIGGTAYNEQFF

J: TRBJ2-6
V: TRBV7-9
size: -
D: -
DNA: TGTGCCAGCATTACCGCGTCTGGGGCCAGCGTCCTGACTTTC
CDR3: CASITASGASVLTF

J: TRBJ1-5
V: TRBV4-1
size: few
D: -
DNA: TGCGCCAGCAGCCAAGGCTGGGCCAATCAGCCCCAGCATTTT
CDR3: CASSQGWANQPQHF

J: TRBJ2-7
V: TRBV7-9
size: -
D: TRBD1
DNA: TGTGCCAGCAGCCCGGGACAGGGGGTGATGTACGAGCAGTACTTC
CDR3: CASSPGQGVMYEQYF

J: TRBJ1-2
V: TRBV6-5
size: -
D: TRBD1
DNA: TGTGCCAGCAGTTACTCGAGGACAGGGTATGGCTACACCTTC
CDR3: CASSYSRTGYGYTF